The 23 T cell receptor beta chains reported below all come from one sample, sequenced in a study of CD8+CD57+ T cells in acquired aplastic anemia. TCR beta VDJ and CDR3 profiling used genomic DNA as template. Via MiXCR, TCRdb re-called the reads, giving one row per CDR3 protein. The sample has around 200,000 distinct CDR3 sequences, roughly 60% seen once. For sequencing, patients were chosen who had shown expansion of CD8+CD57+ cells by flow cytometry. Sequencing was done on a sample of sorted CD4+, CD8+, or CD8+CD57+ T cells (not recorded which) from PBMCs. The receptors originated from a human donor with aplastic anemia.

The V call is TRBV7-3, the J call TRBJ2-2, with TRBD2 matching over 8 bases. The V gene end was trimmed by 1 base and the J gene end by 7 bases; junction bases not matched to a gene: 2. This CDR3 is 14 amino acids long. Germline V gives CDR1 SGHTA, CDR2 FQGTGA. CDR3 sequence (DNA): TGTGCCAGCAGCTTAAGGCGGGGGGACGGGGAGCTGTTTTTT. It specifies CASSLRRGDGELFF.

The chain joins TRBV24-1 to TRBJ1-1; D not certain. Germline loops: CDR1 KGHDR, CDR2 SFDVKD. V lost 4 bases to trimming and J lost 6 bases, with 5 bases between them. The CDR3 extends over 11 amino acids. The CDR3 here is CATSEMPEAFF. In DNA form, the CDR3 reads TGTGCCACCAGTGAGATGCCTGAAGCTTTCTTT.

The chain employs TRBV6-4 and TRBJ2-3, with TRBD2 identical over 10 bases. Germline V CDR1 and CDR2: MRHNA, SNTAGT. V shed 3 bases and J 1 base; nucleotides not matched to a gene: 4. This CDR3 has 16 residues. The CDR3 DNA reads TGTGCCAGCAGTGAAGGGGGGACTAGCGGCACAGATACGCAGTATTTT. It yields the protein CASSEGGTSGTDTQYF.

The chain recombines TRBV19 with TRBJ1-6; tentative D call: TRBD1 (6 bases). This CDR3 contains 16 residues. Deletions cut 3 bases from V and 9 bases from J, with 18 bases between. CDR1 and CDR2 from the germline V gene are LNHDA and SQIVND (reference sequence). CDR3 nucleotide sequence: TGTGCCAGTAGTATGACCGGACAGACGAAGAGTTCACCCCTCCACTTT. Translating gives CASSMTGQTKSSPLHF.

The rearrangement uses TRBV10-3 and TRBJ2-1; D unclear. Per the germline V gene, CDR1 is ENHRY and CDR2 is SYGVKD. With 4 bases removed from V and 7 bases from J, the gap between germline ends came to 8 bases. The CDR3 runs 12 residues. Written as DNA, the CDR3 is TGTGCCATCAGTGCCTATGGGAATGAGCAGTTCTTC. It encodes CAISAYGNEQFF.

The table lists this clonotype with many counts. The chain carries TRBV9 and TRBJ2-2; no firm D call. Germline loops: CDR1 SGDLS, CDR2 YYNGEE. This CDR3 region has 14 residues. Trimming took 0 bases from V and 1 from J, leaving 4 bases between them. The CDR3 reads CASSVGGNTGELFF. The CDR3 region has the DNA TGTGCCAGCAGCGTAGGGGGGAACACCGGGGAGCTGTTTTTT.

This clonotype has more than one count but fewer than ten. The genes are TRBV20-1 and TRBJ2-7, with D perhaps being TRBD1 or TRBD2 (5 bases each). Germline CDR1 reads DFQATT; CDR2 reads SNEGSKA (reference sequence). CDR3 length equals 12 residues. V gave up 6 bases and J gave up 5 bases, with 14 bases separating them. The CDR3 sequence is CSAGQGRHEQYF. Written as DNA, the CDR3 is TGCAGTGCCGGGCAGGGACGGCACGAGCAGTACTTC.

This clonotype was seen more than once but under ten times. The CDR3 region is CASSYGGNYGYTF. CDR3 DNA: TGTGCCAGCAGTTACGGGGGGAACTATGGCTACACCTTC. The V gene is TRBV6-1, the J gene TRBJ1-2, with D possibly being TRBD1 (5 bases). This CDR3 comprises 13 residues. Trimming removed 5 bases from V and 2 bases from J, with 9 bases in between. Germline CDR1 reads MNHNS; CDR2 reads SASEGT.

The gene calls are TRBV19 and TRBJ1-2; 7 positions agree with TRBD1. The V and J ends lost 6 bases and 3 bases, in that order; junction bases with no gene match: 10. The CDR3 is made up of 15 amino acids. Germline loops: CDR1 LNHDA, CDR2 SQIVND (reference sequence). The CDR3 protein is CASRVQGSWDYGYTF. The CDR3 DNA follows: TGTGCCAGTAGGGTACAGGGGAGTTGGGACTATGGCTACACCTTC.

The genes are TRBV20-1 and TRBJ1-5, with a possible D match to TRBD1 (5 bases). The CDR3 contains 15 residues. The V and J ends lost 3 bases and 1 base respectively, with 13 bases between them. The V gene's germline CDR1 is DFQATT and CDR2 SNEGSKA (reference sequence). The CDR3 is CSARRSGGSNQPQHF. The CDR3 nucleotides are TGCAGTGCTAGGAGATCCGGGGGGAGCAATCAGCCCCAGCATTTT.

The rearrangement joins TRBV11-2 to TRBJ2-1; 9 nucleotides agree with TRBD1. V lost 2 bases to trimming and J lost 6 bases; unmatched junction nucleotides: 8. The CDR3 has 16 amino acids. Germline V gene sequence: CDR1 SGHAT, CDR2 FQNNGV. Written as DNA, the CDR3 is TGTGCCAGCAGCTTACAACCTCCGGGACAGGGCAATGAGCAGTTCTTC. It yields the protein CASSLQPPGQGNEQFF. Complete variable domain (other parts from reference TRBV11-2 and TRBJ2-1): EAGVAQSPRYKIIEKRQSVAFWCNPISGHATLYWYQQILGQGPKLLIQFQNNGVVDDSQLPKDRFSAERLKGVDSTLKIQPAKLEDSAVYLCASSLQPPGQGNEQFFGPGTRLTVL.

CDR3 region: CSSTGNQNYGYTF. As DNA, the CDR3 is TGCAGCAGCACAGGGAACCAGAACTATGGCTACACCTTC. The chain links TRBV20-1 to TRBJ1-2; D perhaps matches TRBD1 (6 bases). The germline V gene has CDR1 DFQATT and CDR2 SNEGSKA (reference sequence). The CDR3 is 13 amino acids.

This clonotype has a handful of counts. This sequence joins TRBV20-1 and TRBJ1-6, with a tentative D call TRBD1 (5 bases). V shed 1 base and J shed 5 bases, with 15 bases lying between them. The CDR3 spans 16 residues. Germline CDR1 is DFQATT and CDR2 is SNEGSKA (reference sequence). Here the CDR3 DNA reads TGCAGTGCTAGAGGAGGAAGGGGCGGGAATAATTCACCCCTCCACTTT. Protein: CSARGGRGGNNSPLHF.

This clonotype was observed at least ten times. The rearrangement uses TRBV2 and TRBJ2-7, with D perhaps matching TRBD2 (6 bases). This CDR3 has 12 amino acids. The V end was cut by 11 bases, the J end by 2 bases, with 13 bases between. Germline V CDR1 and CDR2: SNHLY, FYNNEI. The CDR3 spells CAVRDFAYEQYF. CDR3 nucleotides: TGTGCCGTACGGGACTTCGCCTACGAGCAGTACTTC.

Turning to this clonotype: The junction shows a germline mismatch at one end, possibly a read error. V is TRBV7-9 and J is TRBJ2-5, with TRBD2 matching over 7 bases. The CDR3 extends over 14 amino acids. Germline V gives CDR1 SEHNR, CDR2 FQNEAQ (reference sequence). DNA for the CDR3: TGTGCCAGCAGCTTTTCTAGCGGCCAAGAGACCCAGCACTTC. Its translation: CASSFSSGQETQHF.

This clonotype occurred a few times. The gene calls are TRBV4-1 and TRBJ1-6; perhaps TRBD1 as D (5 bases). CDR3 length: 15 residues. Per germline, CDR1 MGHRA and CDR2 YSYEKL. Deletions cut 2 bases from V and 11 bases from J, with 16 bases between. The CDR3 loop reads CASSQFPLQGAPLHF. In nucleotides, the CDR3 is TGCGCCAGCAGCCAATTTCCTTTGCAGGGAGCACCCCTCCACTTT.

Concerning this clonotype: A read error may explain this, as a much larger clone is one base away. The chain employs TRBV12-3 or TRBV12-4 and TRBJ1-4; D gene ambiguous. CDR3 length equals 15 residues. CDR3 in DNA: TGTGCTAGTGGTTTGGTAGAGTACGGGAGTGAAAAACTGTTTTTT. It codes for CASGLVEYGSEKLFF.

The CDR3 loop is CASSIGVVLPPYGYTF. The CDR3 region has the DNA TGTGCCAGTAGTATTGGCGTCGTTTTGCCCCCCTATGGCTACACCTTC. V usage is TRBV19 and J usage is TRBJ1-2; D ambiguous. The CDR3 is 16 residues long. V was pared by 3 bases and J by 4 bases, with 18 bases between. CDR1 and CDR2 from the germline V gene are LNHDA and SQIVND (reference sequence).

This clonotype was seen ten or more times. This chain links TRBV29-1 with TRBJ1-2, with 7 nucleotides matching TRBD1. V lost 7 bases, J lost 2 bases, and 4 bases stayed unmatched. The CDR3 spans 12 residues. Germline V lookup: CDR1 SQVTM, CDR2 ANQGSEA. As DNA, the CDR3 is TGCAGCGCTAAGGGACAGAACTATGGCTACACCTTC. Protein product: CSAKGQNYGYTF.

This rearrangement joins TRBV20-1 to TRBJ2-5, with D perhaps matching TRBD1 (6 bases). This CDR3 comprises 16 residues. Germline loops: CDR1 DFQATT, CDR2 SNEGSKA (reference sequence). V was cut by 6 bases and J by 10 bases, with 30 bases left in between. Written as DNA, the CDR3 is TGCAGTGCCATGATTACAGGGACCCTAACAAGAAGAGACCAGTACTTC. Amino acid sequence: CSAMITGTLTRRDQYF.

The J gene is TRBJ1-1, the V gene TRBV19; D is undetermined. The germline V and J ends were trimmed by 5 bases and 3 bases, with 13 bases remaining between them. The CDR3 loop spans 14 amino acids. Germline CDR1 and CDR2: LNHDA and SQIVND (reference sequence). The CDR3 here is CASSSRTGYTEAFF. The DNA of the CDR3 is TGTGCCAGTAGTTCCCGGACGGGTTACACTGAAGCTTTCTTT.

V usage is TRBV7-2 and J usage is TRBJ1-6; 11 bases map to TRBD1. The germline gives CDR1 SGHTA, CDR2 FQGNSA. The length of the CDR3 is 14 residues. After removal of 6 bases from V and 9 bases from J, the junction contained 4 bases not matched to a gene. The CDR3 protein is CASRLGTGGSPLHF. In DNA, the CDR3 is TGTGCCAGCAGACTGGGGACAGGGGGTTCACCCCTCCACTTT.

The chain recombines TRBV7-8 with TRBJ2-5, with D possibly being TRBD2 (6 bases). Germline CDR1 and CDR2: SGHVS and FQNEAQ. The CDR3 has 17 residues. V shed 1 base and J shed 1 base, with 16 bases lying between them. For the CDR3, the DNA is TGTGCCAGCAGCTTAGGACCGTGGGGGGAAACCCAAGAGACCCAGTACTTC. It encodes CASSLGPWGETQETQYF. Combining the CDR3 with reference TRBV7-8 and TRBJ2-5 gives the whole variable domain GAGVSQSPRYKVAKRGQDVALRCDPISGHVSLFWYQQALGQGPEFLTYFQNEAQLDKSGLPSDRFFAERPEGSVSTLKIQRTQQEDSAVYLCASSLGPWGETQETQYFGPGTRLLVL.